The clone carrying this T cell receptor (beta chain) showed up just once. Its antigen is not identified. This may come from a read error, since a much larger clone is one base off. The iRepertoire nested amplicon-rescue multiplex PCR amplified TCR alpha and beta CDR3s from RNA. Input was about 95-400 ng of tissue mRNA or PBMC total RNA. TCRdb ran MiXCR on the multiplex PCR reads and lists one entry per CDR3 protein. The data show roughly 100,000 distinct CDR3 sequences, with about 30% seen just once and around 40% held by the top ten. This sample was included in a study of glioma-infiltrating T cells. Study results and limitations: Tissue and blood shared very few CDR3 sequences. Non-neoplastic patients had below-expected tissue-blood divergence, while all gliomas exceeded expectation.

This CDR3 has 18 amino acids. The germline CDR1 and CDR2 sequences are LGHNA and YNFKEQ. Source material: glioma tissue, nonneoplastic brain tissue, or PBMCs (not recorded which). The gene calls are TRBV4-2 and TRBJ1-5; D possibly corresponds to TRBD1 (5 bases). The source of this sequence is a human donor with low-grade glioma or glioblastoma, undergoing nonglioma brain surgery, or in good health (not recorded which). The CDR3 sequence is CASGQDLLAGRNNQPQHF. CDR3 sequence (DNA): TGTGCCAGCGGCCAAGATTTGTTAGCAGGGAGGAACAATCAGCCCCAGCATTTT.